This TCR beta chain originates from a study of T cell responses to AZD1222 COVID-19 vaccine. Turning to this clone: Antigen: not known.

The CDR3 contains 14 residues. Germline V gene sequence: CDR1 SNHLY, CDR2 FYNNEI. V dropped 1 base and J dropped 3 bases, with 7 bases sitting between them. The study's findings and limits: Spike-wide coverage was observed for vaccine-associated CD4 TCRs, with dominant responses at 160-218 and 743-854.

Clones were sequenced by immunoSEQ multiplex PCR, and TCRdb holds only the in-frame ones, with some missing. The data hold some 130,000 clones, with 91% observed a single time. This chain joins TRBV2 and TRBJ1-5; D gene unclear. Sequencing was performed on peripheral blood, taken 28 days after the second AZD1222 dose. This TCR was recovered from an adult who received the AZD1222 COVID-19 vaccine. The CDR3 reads CASSEGQINQPQHF. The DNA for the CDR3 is TGTGCCAGCAGTGAAGGCCAGATCAATCAGCCCCAGCATTTT. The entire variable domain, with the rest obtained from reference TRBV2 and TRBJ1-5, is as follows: EPEVTQTPSHQVTQMGQEVILRCVPISNHLYFYWYRQILGQKVEFLVSFYNNEISEKSEIFDDQFSVERPDGSNFTLKIRSTKLEDSAMYFCASSEGQINQPQHFGDGTRLSIL.